One and the same sample provided the 18 T cell receptor delta chains below, sequenced in a study of γδ T cells in repeated Plasmodium falciparum infection. Vgamma9/Vdelta2+ and Vdelta2-negative gammadelta T cells were flow-sorted from PBMC for bulk sequencing. TCRdb called clones anew from the multiplex PCR reads with CATT. This table holds approximately 93,000 delta-chain clones, 0.85% to 1% found once. Material: gamma-delta T cells from blood. Source of these receptors: a pool of human donors (malaria-infected and uninfected, not separated).

This clone turned up a few times. The TCRdb protein, from a much larger clone, departs from this DNA's translation at residue 4, likely by read error; the protein shown derives from the DNA. The chain employs TRDV2 and TRDJ1, with 10 bases lining up with TRDD3. The J gene, not given by TCRdb, was assigned here from a germline match of the nucleotide sequence. The CDR3 extends over 19 amino acids. V shed 5 bases and J 0 bases; nucleotides not matched to a gene: 17. Germline CDR1 and CDR2: GEAIGNYY and EKD. As DNA, the CDR3 is TGTGCCTGTGGCCCTACCAAGAGTACTGGGGGATCGTACACCGATAAACTCATCTTT. Its translation: CACGPTKSTGGSYTDKLIF.

The table lists this clone with many counts. This likely stems from a read error, as it lies one base from a far larger clone. The sample holds other DNA sequences that translate to the same CDR3. The chain's CDR3 is CALGGPSLWGIKAKLIF. CDR3 sequence (DNA): TGTGCTCTTGGGGGACCTTCCTTGTGGGGGATAAAGGCTAAGCTCATCTTT. V and J are TRDV1 and TRDJ1; 9 bases align to TRDD3. CDR1 TSWWSYY and CDR2 QGS come from the germline V gene. The CDR3 sequence is 17 residues long. The V and J ends lost 4 bases and 11 bases, in that order; junction bases with no gene match: 20.

This clone was observed a handful of times. Given a far larger clone just one base away, this is likely a sequencing read error. This CDR3 is also generated by other DNA sequences in the sample. This chain links TRDV2 with TRDJ1, with D possibly matching TRDD3 (6 bases). The CDR3 is 17 residues long. V was pared by 7 bases and J by 5 bases, with 28 bases between. The germline V gene encodes CDR1 GEAIGNYY and CDR2 EKD. CDR3 region: CACAPTLGIPEADKLIF. CDR3 nucleotides: TGTGCCTGCGCGCCTACGTTGGGGATCCCCGAAGCTGATAAACTCATCTTT.

About this clone: TCRdb's entry gives the protein of a much larger clone, which mismatches this DNA's translation at residue 22, likely from a read error; the protein reported here is translated from the DNA. The V gene was identified as TRDV1, while no J gene was called; the listed D gene, TRDD3, was not tested against the DNA. Germline values: CDR1 TSWWSYY, CDR2 QGS. The CDR3 is 24 residues long. The CDR3 DNA follows: TGTGCTCTTGGGGAACTCCCCTACCCTAACTGGGGGATACTACGTGAGCGCAGAAGAAATAAACCCATCTTT. It encodes CALGELPYPNWGILRERRRNKPIF.

Points on this clone: The translation of this DNA and the TCRdb protein of a much larger clone differ at residue 6, probably owing to a read error; the protein shown here is translated from the DNA. This sequence joins TRDV2 and TRDJ1; 7 bases are a match to TRDD3. J was trimmed by 3 bases and V by 0 bases; bases with no gene match: 9. The germline gives CDR1 GEAIGNYY, CDR2 EKD. This CDR3 spans 16 amino acids. The CDR3 region is CACDTRGDKVADKLIF. For the CDR3, the DNA is TGTGCCTGTGACACCCGCGGGGATAAGGTGGCCGATAAACTCATCTTT.

This clone showed up just a few times. This DNA's translation and the protein TCRdb lists, from a much larger clone, do not match at residue 12, likely due to a read error; the protein shown is translated from the DNA. The chain employs TRDV1 and TRDJ1, with TRDD2 as a possible D gene (5 bases). The J gene is absent in TCRdb and was assigned here via DNA matching to germline. This CDR3 contains 22 residues. With 3 bases removed from V and 1 base from J, the gap between germline ends came to 33 bases. CDR1 is TSWWSYY and CDR2 is QGS in the germline V gene. The CDR3, as DNA: TGTGCTCTTGGGGACTACCACCGCCCTACGTACGGTTGGACGGGCGCCACCGATAAACTCATCTTT. The encoded protein is CALGDYHRPTYGWTGATDKLIF.

As concerns this clone: TCRdb shows a much larger clone's protein in place of this DNA's translation, and the two differ at residues 10 and 13, likely through a read error; the protein shown is translated from the DNA. The chain uses TRDV2 and TRDJ1; weak D call: TRDD3 (6 bases). There are 16 residues in the CDR3. The germline V and J ends were trimmed by 0 bases and 9 bases, with 22 bases remaining between them. CDR1 is GEAIGNYY, CDR2 EKD, per germline. This CDR3 reads CACDTVSLGNKDELIF. For the CDR3, the DNA is TGTGCCTGTGACACCGTTTCGCTGGGGAATAAAGATGAACTCATCTTT.

This clone was detected ten times or more. Distinct nucleotide sequences in the sample also encode this CDR3. The J gene is TRDJ2, the V gene TRDV1, with 13 bases aligning to TRDD3. After removal of 3 bases from V and 4 bases from J, the junction contained 20 bases not matched to a gene. CDR3 size: 22 residues. CDR1 is TSWWSYY, CDR2 QGS, per germline. The CDR3 here is CALGDQAFLGYWGIRWTAQLFF. CDR3 nucleotides: TGTGCTCTTGGGGATCAAGCCTTCCTTGGGTACTGGGGGATACGTTGGACAGCACAACTCTTCTTT.

Only a few counts were recorded for this clone. This probably arose from a read error, given a far larger clone one base away. Other DNA sequences in the sample encode the same CDR3. The V gene reported is TRDV1; the J gene is uncalled; TRDD3 is taken as the D call from the table, unchecked against the DNA. The CDR3 spans 17 residues. In germline, CDR1 is TSWWSYY, CDR2 QGS. The CDR3 protein is CALGVGAGGFSTDKLIF. The CDR3 nucleotides read TGTGCTCTTGGGGTCGGGGCTGGGGGATTCTCTACCGATAAGCTCATCTTT.

Remarks on this clone: Since a far larger clone is one base different, this is likely a read error. This same CDR3 is encoded by further DNA sequences in the sample. The rearrangement uses TRDV2 and TRDJ1; TRDD3 aligns across 10 bases. TCRdb carries no J gene annotation; the J gene was assigned here by matching the DNA with germline. The CDR3 extends over 18 amino acids. With 3 bases clipped from V and 0 bases from J, the junction kept 12 bases outside the gene matches. Per germline, CDR1 GEAIGNYY and CDR2 EKD. CDR3: CACDPASLGDPHTDKLIF. The CDR3 DNA is TGTGCCTGTGACCCGGCATCACTGGGGGATCCTCACACCGATAAACTCATCTTT.

Notes on this clone: A far larger clone is only one base removed, so a read error is likely. The sample contains more than one DNA sequence encoding this CDR3. The rearrangement links TRDV1 to TRDJ1; 13 nucleotides agree with TRDD3. This CDR3 is 23 amino acids long. V trimming: 0 bases; J trimming: 3 bases; junction bases outside the gene matches: 22. CDR1 TSWWSYY and CDR2 QGS come from the germline V gene. The CDR3 nucleotides are TGTGCTCTTGGGGAACTCGGACCTACCCGCTACTGGGGGATACGTTCGGCTGCCGATAAACTCATCTTT. Translating it yields CALGELGPTRYWGIRSAADKLIF.

This clone was counted between two and nine times. The TCRdb record carries a much larger clone's protein, which differs from this DNA's translation at residue 13; a read error is the likely cause, and the protein listed here is the DNA translation. The chain recombines TRDV2 with TRDJ1; a weak D match, TRDD3 (6 bases). TCRdb does not report a J gene; here it was assigned by matching the DNA to germline references. This CDR3 contains 16 residues. Germline V lookup: CDR1 GEAIGNYY, CDR2 EKD. The CDR3, as DNA: TGTGCCTGTGACACCGGAATAAGGGGGAACTCCGATAGACTCATCTTT. Its protein is CACDTGIRGNSDRLIF.

About this clone itself: Translating this DNA gives a protein that differs at residue 5 from the TCRdb one, which belongs to a much larger clone; a read error is likely, and the protein shown is this translation. This chain uses TRDV1 with TRDJ1; D not resolved. Germline V gives CDR1 TSWWSYY, CDR2 QGS. The CDR3 runs to 19 residues. The V gene lost 4 bases and the J gene lost 0 bases, with 24 bases spanning the gap. CDR3 amino acids: CALGARWESRQGYTDKLIF. The DNA of the CDR3 is TGTGCTCTTGGGGCAAGATGGGAGTCTCGACAGGGGTACACCGATAAACTCATCTTT.

In its sample, this clone was seen a few times. TCRdb assigns this DNA the protein of a much larger clone, which departs from its translation at residue 8; this likely reflects a read error, and the protein shown comes from translating the DNA. The chain links TRDV2 to TRDJ1, with 8 bases that match TRDD3. Germline-derived CDR1 and CDR2 are GEAIGNYY and EKD. The V segment lost 3 bases and the J segment 7 bases; nucleotides outside the gene matches: 9. This CDR3 contains 14 residues. The CDR3: CACDELGGSSKLIF. In DNA, the CDR3 is TGTGCCTGTGACGAACTGGGGGGTTCGAGTAAACTCATCTTT.

Comment on this clone: TCRdb attributes to this sequence the protein of a much larger clone, which differs from the DNA translation at residue 8; a read error is likely, and the protein displayed is translated from the DNA. The gene calls are TRDV2 and TRDJ1, with D possibly TRDD3 on 6 matching bases. TCRdb supplies no J gene; here it was assigned by aligning the nucleotide sequence to germline. The germline V gene has CDR1 GEAIGNYY and CDR2 EKD. Between the trimmed V and J ends, which lost 1 base and 1 base, there was a span of 24 bases. This CDR3 spans 19 amino acids. The CDR3 protein is CACDTPWIGGPHPTDKLIF. The DNA for the CDR3 is TGTGCCTGTGACACTCCTTGGATTGGGGGCCCCCACCCCACCGATAAACTCATCTTT.

Many counts were recorded for this clone. For this DNA, TCRdb reports the protein of a much larger clone, which diverges at residue 17, most likely from a read error; the protein presented here is translated directly from the DNA. The CDR3 DNA is TGTGCTTATAGGAGTAAGATTTCCTTCCTAGACCCTACTGGGGGACACGAGACCGATAAACTCATCTTT. Translating it yields CAYRSKISFLDPTGGHETDKLIF. This sequence joins TRAV38-2/DV8 and TRDJ1; D possibly corresponds to TRDD3 (9 bases). Per the germline V gene, CDR1 is TSESDYY and CDR2 is QEAYKQQN. This CDR3 contains 23 residues. Trimming pared 2 bases from V and 2 bases from J, leaving 37 bases between.

This clone occurred a few times. A read error is the likely source, as a far larger clone sits one nucleotide away. Within the sample, other DNA sequences also encode this same CDR3. The chain uses TRDV2 and TRDJ1; 10 nucleotides line up with TRDD3. The germline CDR1 and CDR2 sequences are GEAIGNYY and EKD. The ends lost 2 bases at V and 7 bases at J; junction bases unmatched: 24. The CDR3 extends over 20 amino acids. Here the CDR3 reads CACDSVRNWGDTVARSKLIF. The CDR3 nucleotides are TGTGCCTGTGACAGCGTTCGGAACTGGGGGGATACGGTCGCGCGTTCTAAACTCATCTTT.

This clone was seen at least ten times. A far larger clone is a single base away, which makes a read error likely. Other DNA sequences in the sample encode the same CDR3. The chain is built from TRDV1 and TRDJ1, with TRDD3 matching 8 bases. The J segment lost 9 bases and the V segment lost 3 bases, leaving 18 bases of the junction unmatched. The CDR3 length is 17 residues. In germline, CDR1 is TSWWSYY, CDR2 QGS. The CDR3 spells CALGDHSCYWGVRQLIF. CDR3 bases: TGTGCTCTTGGGGATCATTCCTGTTACTGGGGGGTCCGGCAACTCATCTTT.